Presented here are 25 T cell receptor beta chains from one specimen sequenced in a study of tumor and adjacent non-tumor tissue in lung cancer. The library came from three nested PCR rounds adapted from ARM-PCR protocols. Each CDR3 protein gets one entry after TCRdb re-called the multiplex PCR reads with MiXCR. The sample shows approximately 75,000 distinct CDR3 sequences, 60% to 85% of them seen only once. No cell sorting was done before RNA was extracted from the tissue. Sample: lung tumor tissue. The source of these receptors is a woman aged 45 to 65 with non-small cell lung cancer.

With regard to this clonotype: Compared with germline, one end of the junction differs, possibly owing to a read error. The chain employs TRBV12-3 or TRBV12-4 and TRBJ1-5; D unresolved. The CDR3 extends over 13 amino acids. CDR3 sequence: CASSLRSHQPQHF. Here the CDR3 DNA reads TGTGCCAGCAGTTTAAGATCCCATCAGCCACAGCATTTT.

As to this clonotype: The junction departs from the called germline gene at one end, perhaps through a read error. V is TRBV5-6 and J is TRBJ1-2; D call uncertain. The CDR3 runs to 17 residues. Per the germline V gene, CDR1 is SGHDT and CDR2 is YYEEEE. The DNA of the CDR3 is TGTGCCTGCAGCCAGGCAGGATTCAGGTCCTCTAACTATGGCTACACCTTC. Amino acids: CACSQAGFRSSNYGYTF. The full variable domain, with the rest looked up from reference TRBV5-6 and TRBJ1-2, is DAGVTQSPTHLIKTRGQQVTLRCSPKSGHDTVSWYQQALGQGPQFIFQYYEEEERQRGNFPDRFSGHQFPNYSSELNVNALLLGDSALYLCACSQAGFRSSNYGYTFGSGTRLTVV.

A note on this clonotype: A read error may produce the germline difference seen at one junction end. The chain links TRBV14 to TRBJ2-3, with a tentative D call TRBD1 (6 bases). There are 15 residues in the CDR3. Germline CDR1 is SGHDN and CDR2 is FVKESK. This CDR3 reads CASSQSGHSTDTHYF. The CDR3 region has the DNA TGTGCCAGCAGCCAGTCGGGACACAGTACAGATACGCACTATTTT. The full variable domain, rest sourced from reference TRBV14 and TRBJ2-3, is EAGVTQFPSHSVIEKGQTVTLRCDPISGHDNLYWYRRVMGKEIKFLLHFVKESKQDESGMPNNRFLAERTGGTYSTLKVQPAELEDSGVYFCASSQSGHSTDTHYFGPGTRLTVL.

With respect to this clonotype: The junction does not match germline at one end; this may be a read error. The chain couples TRBV11-1 to TRBJ2-7; 9 positions agree with TRBD1. Germline V CDR1 and CDR2: SGHAT, FQDESV (reference sequence). This CDR3 region has 15 residues. CDR3 bases: TGTGCTAGCAGCCGGACAGGGGCGGCCTCATGCGAGCAGTACTTC. Translated: CASSRTGAASCEQYF.

Turning to this clonotype: A much larger clone differs by one base, so this may be a read error. V and J are TRBV5-1 and TRBJ2-1; D might be TRBD2 (6 bases). V lost 6 bases and J lost 5, with 18 bases in between. The CDR3 runs to 15 residues. In germline, CDR1 is SGHRS, CDR2 YFSETQ. The DNA for the CDR3 is TGCGCCAGCAACAGTCTAGCGCCGCAGAACAATGAGCAGTTCTTC. Amino acid sequence: CASNSLAPQNNEQFF. Full variable domain (outside the CDR3, taken from reference TRBV5-1 and TRBJ2-1): KAGVTQTPRYLIKTRGQQVTLSCSPISGHRSVSWYQQTPGQGLQFLFEYFSETQRNKGNFPGRFSGRQFSNSRSEMNVSTLELGDSALYLCASNSLAPQNNEQFFGPGTRLTVL.

With respect to this clonotype: One end of the junction fails to match germline, which may point to a read error. This chain uses TRBV5-8 with TRBJ2-7; D unclear. The CDR3 covers 14 residues. CDR1 and CDR2 (germline): SGHTS, YDEGEE. CDR3 amino acids: CASRLDESSYEQYF. In nucleotides, the CDR3 is TGTGCCAGCAGATTGGACGAGTCTTCCTACGAGCAGTACTTC.

This clonotype was counted a single time. The V call is TRBV4-1, the J call TRBJ2-1; perhaps TRBD1 as D (5 bases). Germline values: CDR1 MGHRA, CDR2 YSYEKL. The CDR3 loop spans 15 amino acids. V dropped 5 bases and J dropped 6 bases, with 17 bases sitting between them. The CDR3 here is CASSGKLDMVNEQFF. Written as DNA, the CDR3 is TGCGCCAGCAGCGGGAAGTTGGACATGGTCAATGAGCAGTTCTTC.

In regard to this clonotype: One end of the junction is discordant with germline, which a read error may explain. This chain uses TRBV4-2 with TRBJ1-1; weak D call: TRBD1 (5 bases). Germline assignment: CDR1 LGHNA and CDR2 YNFKEQ. The CDR3 is 13 amino acids. CDR3 DNA sequence: TGTGTCAGCAGCCAAGTTGGGCACAGGGAAGCTTTCTTT. The encoded protein is CVSSQVGHREAFF.

This clonotype was seen a few times. This may come from a read error, since a much larger clone is one base off. This rearrangement joins TRBV29-1 to TRBJ1-1; unclear D gene. Germline V gene sequence: CDR1 SQVTM, CDR2 ANQGSEA. The CDR3 is made up of 11 amino acids. The V gene lost 4 bases and the J gene lost 6 bases, with 9 bases spanning the gap. The CDR3 nucleotides read TGCAGCGTTGTCATAACCCCTGAAGCTTTCTTT. Protein sequence: CSVVITPEAFF. The whole variable domain, remainder taken from reference TRBV29-1 and TRBJ1-1, is SAVISQKPSRDICQRGTSLTIQCQVDSQVTMMFWYRQQPGQSLTLIATANQGSEATYESGFVIDKFPISRPNLTFSTLTVSNMSPEDSSIYLCSVVITPEAFFGQGTRLTVV.

V usage is TRBV11-3 and J usage is TRBJ2-7; 10 bases are shared with TRBD2. CDR3 length equals 16 residues. Germline values: CDR1 SGHNT, CDR2 YENEEA. Germline trimming cut 0 bases from V and 7 bases from J; bases unmatched to any gene: 9. CDR3 nucleotides: TGTGCCAGCAGCTTAGATAGGACTAGCGGAATTTATGAGCAGTACTTC. Amino acid sequence: CASSLDRTSGIYEQYF. The variable domain in full, with the rest retrieved from reference TRBV11-3 and TRBJ2-7, is EAGVVQSPRYKIIEKKQPVAFWCNPISGHNTLYWYLQNLGQGPELLIRYENEEAVDDSQLPKDRFSAERLKGVDSTLKIQPAELGDSAVYLCASSLDRTSGIYEQYFGPGTRLTVT.

Ten or more counts support this clonotype. A much larger clone lies a single base off, so this may be a read error. The genes are TRBV6-5 and TRBJ1-1; 7 nucleotides align to TRBD1. The CDR3 spans 13 residues. From germline, CDR1 is MNHEY and CDR2 SVGAGI. For the CDR3, the DNA is TGTGCCGGCAGTAGGGGGCGAGGCACTGAAGCTTTCTTT. Amino acids: CAGSRGRGTEAFF.

The V call is TRBV11-1, the J call TRBJ2-5, with 7 bases fitting TRBD1. The CDR3 is made up of 14 amino acids. CDR1 is SGHAT, CDR2 FQDESV, per germline (reference sequence). The trim removed 5 bases at V and 4 bases at J, leaving 7 bases unmatched. CDR3 coding DNA: TGTGCCAGCAGCCTAAGACAGGGCGTAGAGACCCAGTACTTC. This translates into CASSLRQGVETQYF. Using reference TRBV11-1 and TRBJ2-5 for the parts outside the CDR3, the full variable domain is EAEVAQSPRYKITEKSQAVAFWCDPISGHATLYWYRQILGQGPELLVQFQDESVVDDSQLPKDRFSAERLKGVDSTLKIQPAELGDSAMYLCASSLRQGVETQYFGPGTRLLVL.

About this clonotype itself: One base away lies a much larger clone, so this may be a sequencing read error. This chain links TRBV28 with TRBJ1-3, with TRBD1 as a possible D gene (6 bases). The CDR3 covers 15 residues. Germline CDR1 reads MDHEN; CDR2 reads SYDVKM. V was clipped by 7 bases and J by 0 bases, with 13 bases between them. CDR3 in amino acids: CASILGGASGNTIYF. In DNA, the CDR3 is TGTGCCAGCATCCTCGGGGGGGCCTCTGGAAACACCATATATTTT.

This clonotype is categorized as medium-sized. The chain recombines TRBV11-2 with TRBJ2-7, with unresolved D. Trimming removed 0 bases from V and 8 bases from J, with 11 bases in between. The germline CDR1 and CDR2 sequences are SGHAT and FQNNGV. The CDR3 is made up of 13 amino acids. The CDR3: CASSLESKAQQYF. For the CDR3, the DNA is TGTGCCAGCAGCTTAGAATCTAAAGCTCAGCAGTACTTC.

In its sample, this clonotype was seen a few times. A read error may explain this, as a much larger clone is one base away. The rearrangement links TRBV11-2 to TRBJ1-5, with D maybe TRBD1 (6 bases). Germline lookup yields CDR1 SGHAT and CDR2 FQNNGV. The CDR3 consists of 14 residues. CDR3 sequence reads: CASSSSQGNQPRHF. CDR3 sequence (DNA): TGTGCCAGCAGCTCTAGTCAGGGGAATCAGCCCCGGCATTTT.

Points on this clonotype: One end of the junction varies from germline; a read error may be responsible. Here the CDR3 reads CSASMGPEDQPQHF. In DNA, the CDR3 is TGCAGCGCAAGCATGGGGCCGGAGGATCAGCCCCAACATTTT. The chain employs TRBV29-1 and TRBJ1-5, with D perhaps TRBD1 (5 bases). Germline V gene lookup returns CDR1 SQVTM and CDR2 ANQGSEA. This CDR3 comprises 14 residues.

On this clonotype: A single base separates this from a much larger clone, so it may be a read error. The J gene is TRBJ2-7, the V gene TRBV7-9; no clear D gene. CDR3 length equals 11 residues. Germline CDR1 is SEHNR and CDR2 is FQNEAQ (reference sequence). The CDR3 protein is CASSFLGEQHF. In DNA form, the CDR3 reads TGTGCCAGCAGCTTTCTTGGCGAGCAGCACTTC.

This clonotype was seen at least ten times. CDR3 protein: CASKRENTGELFF. In nucleotides, the CDR3 is TGCGCCAGTAAGCGGGAGAACACCGGGGAGCTGTTTTTT. The chain uses TRBV10-1 and TRBJ2-2; 7 bases are a match to TRBD2. The CDR3 is 13 amino acids. The V and J ends lost 9 bases and 1 base, in that order; junction bases with no gene match: 2. Germline CDR1 and CDR2: WNHNN and SYGVQD (reference sequence).

As for this clonotype: At one of its ends the junction is not consistent with the germline gene, which may arise from a read error. The V and J genes are TRBV7-8 and TRBJ2-1; possible D gene TRBD2, 5 bases. Germline V lookup: CDR1 SGHVS, CDR2 FQNEAQ. The CDR3 has 15 residues. CDR3 sequence (DNA): TGTGCCAGCAGCAGGGATAGGAGTGACTACAATGATCAGTTCTTC. It translates to CASSRDRSDYNDQFF.

This clonotype was seen a single time. The chain combines TRBV6-2 or TRBV6-3 with TRBJ2-2; D is perhaps TRBD1 (6 bases). The germline gives CDR1 MNHEY, CDR2 SVGEGT. Trimming took 5 bases from V and 5 from J, leaving 18 bases between them. CDR3 length: 16 residues. CDR3 DNA: TGTGCCAGCAGTCGCCCTGGACACAGGGTAACCGGGGAGCTGTTTTTT. Translated: CASSRPGHRVTGELFF.

The sample holds many counts of this clonotype. This sequence joins TRBV6-2 or TRBV6-3 and TRBJ2-3; 7 bases line up with TRBD2. Per germline, CDR1 MNHEY and CDR2 SVGEGT. CDR3 length: 15 residues. V shed 4 bases and J 7 bases; nucleotides not matched to a gene: 11. In DNA form, the CDR3 reads TGTGCCAGCAGTTTTACACCGGCGGGAGAAAATACGCAGTATTTT. Translation: CASSFTPAGENTQYF.

Details on this clonotype: Here the CDR3 omits its conserved ending phenylalanine or tryptophan, so a read error is the likely source. The chain employs TRBV12-3 or TRBV12-4 and TRBJ2-5; D is perhaps TRBD1 or TRBD2 (5 bases each). V lost 0 bases, J lost 11 bases, and 10 bases lay in between. The CDR3 length is 12 residues. CDR3 protein: CASSLAIGAQYL. The CDR3 nucleotides are TGTGCCAGCAGTTTAGCCATCGGGGCTCAGTACCTC.

This clonotype has just one count. Because it lacks the conserved phenylalanine or tryptophan at the end, this CDR3 is likely a read error. The chain has TRBV11-2 and TRBJ2-1; D could derive from TRBD1 or TRBD2 (5 bases each). V was trimmed by 6 bases and J by 7 bases, leaving 13 bases between them. This CDR3 has 13 amino acids. Per the germline V gene, CDR1 is SGHAT and CDR2 is FQNNGV. CDR3 residues: CASSTGLWNEQFL. The CDR3 nucleotides are TGTGCCAGCAGTACGGGGCTATGGAATGAGCAGTTCTTA.

The chain couples TRBV11-2 to TRBJ2-7; the D is unclear. Trimming left V 2 bases short and J 0 bases short, with 11 bases between. The CDR3 sequence is 15 residues long. The germline V gene encodes CDR1 SGHAT and CDR2 FQNNGV. The DNA of the CDR3 is TGTGCCAGCAGCTTAATGTGGGTGAACTCCTACGAGCAGTACTTC. This encodes CASSLMWVNSYEQYF.

On this clonotype itself: This may be a read error, as it is one base from a much larger clone. This chain uses TRBV25-1 with TRBJ2-6; D remains unclear. Germline CDR1 and CDR2: MGHDK and SYGVNS. This CDR3 region has 13 residues. The chain's CDR3 is CPSFLSGANVLTF. The CDR3 bases are TGTCCCAGCTTTCTCTCTGGGGCCAACGTCCTGACTTTC.